This TCR beta chain came from a study of cytomegalovirus exposure and HLA in healthy donors. There were likely unrecorded immune exposures, though donors were nominally healthy when sampled. The PCR used 60 Vbeta and 13 Jbeta primers. Only in-frame clones appear in the TCRdb table, and some are missing; sequencing was by immunoSEQ multiplex PCR. Recorded here are over 100,000 clones; the top ten clones represent approximately 6.2%. Findings of the study overall: Listed as cytomegalovirus-associated were over 150 TCR beta chains. Most TCR beta V segments were productive about 87% or about 30% of the time in an earlier analysis. A later analysis reportedly found that, within productive TCRs, an Asian-associated ancestry cluster had fewer N-insertions than the mean observed across the roughly 700 donors.

Note on this clone: Its antigen is undetermined.

Trimming cost V 5 bases and J 6 bases; bases outside gene matches: 8. The CDR3 extends over 15 amino acids. Germline CDR1 and CDR2: LNHDA and SQIVND (reference sequence). The receptor's source is a man aged 35-49 years in good health and CMV-seropositive. The sequenced sample consisted of PBMCs. The J gene is TRBJ2-2, the V gene TRBV19; 8 nucleotides agree with TRBD2. CDR3 sequence: CASSFSGLVSGELFF. Written as DNA, the CDR3 is TGTGCCAGTAGTTTTTCGGGACTAGTGTCCGGGGAGCTGTTTTTT.